The source of this TCR beta chain is a study of shared clonotypes between healthy human individuals. Study-wide context: Ranging from 18 to 49 in age, donors were a couple of women and three men.

Libraries were prepared by immunoSEQ multiplex PCR; TCRdb keeps only in-frame clonotypes and omits some of them. Here the sample spans some 690,000 clones, about nine tenths being singletons. CDR1 is MNHEY and CDR2 is SMNVEV in the germline V gene (reference sequence). This CDR3 comprises 14 residues. With 1 base removed from V and 4 bases from J, the gap between germline ends came to 10 bases. This chain uses TRBV27 with TRBJ1-1; TRBD1 is a possible D gene (5 bases). Sequenced sample: memory CD8+ T cells from PBMCs. Described subset: CD45RO+ cells pooled with CCR7-negative TemRA cells. This TCR came from a man between 18 and 29 years old in good health. Some clones in this sample may be carry-over from other donors' samples. CDR3 DNA: TGTGCCAGCAGTTTATTTCGGGGGTTCACTGAAGCTTTCTTT. Its translation: CASSLFRGFTEAFF.